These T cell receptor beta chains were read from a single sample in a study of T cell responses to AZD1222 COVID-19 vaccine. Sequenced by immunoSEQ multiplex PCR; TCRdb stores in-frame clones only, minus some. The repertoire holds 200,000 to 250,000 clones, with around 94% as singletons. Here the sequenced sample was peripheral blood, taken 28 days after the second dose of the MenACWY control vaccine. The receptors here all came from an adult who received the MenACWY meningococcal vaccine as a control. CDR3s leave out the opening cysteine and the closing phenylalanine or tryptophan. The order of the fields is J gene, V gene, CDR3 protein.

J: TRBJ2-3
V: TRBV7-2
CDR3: ASSLEAGTGSTDTQY

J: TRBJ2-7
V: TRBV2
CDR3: ASSFRRGREQY

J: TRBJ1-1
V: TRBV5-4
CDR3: ASSRRQGANTEAF

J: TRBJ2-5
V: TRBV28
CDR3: ASSVGGHSGEETQY

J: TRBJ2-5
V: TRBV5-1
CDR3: ASSFAGEETQY

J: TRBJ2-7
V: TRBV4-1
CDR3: ASSQETASGIYEQY

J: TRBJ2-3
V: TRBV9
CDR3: ASSVEVTDTQY

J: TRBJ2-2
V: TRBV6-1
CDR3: ASSVSLRGSLGGTGELF

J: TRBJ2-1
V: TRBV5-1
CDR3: ASSLDVAPGNEQF

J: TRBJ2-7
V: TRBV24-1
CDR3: ATSDGGQGAGEQY

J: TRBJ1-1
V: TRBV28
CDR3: ASVIRAEAF

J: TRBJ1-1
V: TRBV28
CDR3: ASRAGRGRVKTEAF

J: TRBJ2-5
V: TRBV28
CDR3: ASSLAGGPQETQY

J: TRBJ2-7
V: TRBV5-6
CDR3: ASDRAGSSYEQY

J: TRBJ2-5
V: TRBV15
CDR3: ATSRAVGREETQY

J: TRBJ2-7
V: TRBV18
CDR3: ASSRGAFDEQY

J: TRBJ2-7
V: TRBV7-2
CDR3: ASSLEAFGLAGYEQY

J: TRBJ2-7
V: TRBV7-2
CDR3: ASSSGTAREQY

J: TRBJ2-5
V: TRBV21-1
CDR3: ASSKSGQQETQY

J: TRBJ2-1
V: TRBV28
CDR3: ASSLSGQDNNEQF

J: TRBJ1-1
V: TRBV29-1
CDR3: SVHLHYAAF

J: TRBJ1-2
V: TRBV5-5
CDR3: ASSDNGGDYGYT

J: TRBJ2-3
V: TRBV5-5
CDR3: ASSPSTGAYTDTQY

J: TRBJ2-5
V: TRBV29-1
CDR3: SVAGQFQETQY

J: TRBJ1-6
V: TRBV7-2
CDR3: ASSRNTGGNNSPLH

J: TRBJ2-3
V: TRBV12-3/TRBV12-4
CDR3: ASSRTYTDTQY

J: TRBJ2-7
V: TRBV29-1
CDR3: SVDSDSYEQY

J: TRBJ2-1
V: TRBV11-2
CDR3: ASSRGGKIHEQF

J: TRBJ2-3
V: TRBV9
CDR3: ASSVAPGTSTDTQY

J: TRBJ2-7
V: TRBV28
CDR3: ATLENEQY

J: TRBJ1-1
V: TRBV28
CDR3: ASSFGNTEAF

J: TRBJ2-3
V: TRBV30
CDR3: AWRWLAGTDTQY

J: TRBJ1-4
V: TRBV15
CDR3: ATSRDGASNEKLF

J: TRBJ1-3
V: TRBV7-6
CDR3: ASSPWEDTGNTIY

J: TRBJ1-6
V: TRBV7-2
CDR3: ASSPQGTYNSPLH

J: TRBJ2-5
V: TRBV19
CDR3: ASSIPGQRKETQY

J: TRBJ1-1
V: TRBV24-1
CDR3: ATLPPPPRGRRNTEAF

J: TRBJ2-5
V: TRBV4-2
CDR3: ASSQEDARAQETQY

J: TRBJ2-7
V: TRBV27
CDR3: ASSPRLVGGEQY

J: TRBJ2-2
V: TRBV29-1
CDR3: SVAGLAANTGELF

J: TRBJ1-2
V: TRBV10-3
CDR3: AISEPGQSSVGYT

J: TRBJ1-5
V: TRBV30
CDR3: AWSVSSLNQPQH

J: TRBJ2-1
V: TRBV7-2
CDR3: ASSSRGGGAIAYNEQF

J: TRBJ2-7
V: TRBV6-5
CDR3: ASSRFGGTYEQY

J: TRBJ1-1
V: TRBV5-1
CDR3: ASSREAVKGTEAF

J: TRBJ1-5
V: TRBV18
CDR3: ASSPTGDQPQH

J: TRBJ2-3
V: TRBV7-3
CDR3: ASSTTGADTDTQY

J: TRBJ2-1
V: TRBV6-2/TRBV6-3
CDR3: ASSLQGPTYNEQF

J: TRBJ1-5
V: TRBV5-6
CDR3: ASSLVGRGDSKPQH